Listed below are T cell receptor beta chains from one sample, sequenced in a study of OX40 agonist ivuxolimab in advanced cancers. Assay: immunoSEQ multiplex PCR; the TCRdb copy retains only in-frame clones and omits some. This table has some 67,000 clones, about four fifths appearing once. Here the sequenced sample was CD4+ or CD8+ T cells sorted from blood, taken in a trial of the OX40 agonist ivuxolimab. The receptors shown here come from an adult with an advanced solid tumor such as melanoma, head and neck, liver or kidney cancer. Both conserved end residues are part of each CDR3. A D gene is named only where the DNA matches it firmly. Size is omitted from some rows. Given values are once, few, many or a class for expanded clones.

v_gene: TRBV27; d_gene: TRBD2; abundance: NA; j_gene: TRBJ2-7; CDR3nt: TGTGCCAGCAGTTCCCCGGGGGGCTACGAGCAGTACTTC; CDR3aa: CASSSPGGYEQYF
v_gene: TRBV28; d_gene: NA; abundance: few; j_gene: TRBJ1-4; CDR3nt: TGTGCCAGCAGCCCCCTGGGTGCTGTGCCGGGGGAAAAACTGTTTTTT; CDR3aa: CASSPLGAVPGEKLFF
v_gene: TRBV4-3; d_gene: TRBD2; abundance: NA; j_gene: TRBJ2-3; CDR3nt: TGCGCCAGCAGCCAAGATATAGCGGGAGTGTCAGATACGCAGTATTTT; CDR3aa: CASSQDIAGVSDTQYF
v_gene: TRBV7-9; d_gene: NA; abundance: NA; j_gene: TRBJ2-2; CDR3nt: TGTGCCAGCAGCCCAATCTACGTGGTCACCGGGGAGCTGTTTTTT; CDR3aa: CASSPIYVVTGELFF
v_gene: TRBV5-8; d_gene: NA; abundance: NA; j_gene: TRBJ2-3; CDR3nt: TGTGCCAGCAGCTTGGAAGGGACAAGCACAGATACGCAGTATTTT; CDR3aa: CASSLEGTSTDTQYF
v_gene: TRBV18; d_gene: TRBD1; abundance: NA; j_gene: TRBJ1-4; CDR3nt: TGTGCCAGCTCACCACGACAGGGGGGTCTCTACGCAACTAATGAAAAACTGTTTTTT; CDR3aa: CASSPRQGGLYATNEKLFF
v_gene: TRBV19; d_gene: TRBD1; abundance: NA; j_gene: TRBJ1-5; CDR3nt: TGTGCCAGTATCAGGGACAGCCGAAGCAATCAGCCCCAGCATTTT; CDR3aa: CASIRDSRSNQPQHF
v_gene: TRBV6-4; d_gene: NA; abundance: few; j_gene: TRBJ2-2; CDR3nt: TGTGCCAGCAGTGCAGGGGACACCGGGGAGCTGTTTTTT; CDR3aa: CASSAGDTGELFF
v_gene: TRBV19; d_gene: NA; abundance: NA; j_gene: TRBJ1-1; CDR3nt: TGTGCCAGTACTCAGGGTTTGCTAGTTTTGAACACTGAAGCTTTCTTT; CDR3aa: CASTQGLLVLNTEAFF
v_gene: TRBV27; d_gene: NA; abundance: NA; j_gene: TRBJ1-3; CDR3nt: TGTGCCAGCAGTTTATCGACAGGAGATGGAAACACCATATATTTT; CDR3aa: CASSLSTGDGNTIYF
v_gene: TRBV5-6; d_gene: NA; abundance: NA; j_gene: TRBJ1-1; CDR3nt: TGTGCCAGCAGCTATTCAACGGGTGAAGCTTTCTTT; CDR3aa: CASSYSTGEAFF
v_gene: TRBV5-8; d_gene: TRBD2; abundance: NA; j_gene: TRBJ2-1; CDR3nt: TGTGCCAGCAGCTTACAACGGGGACTAGCGGTACATGGTGAGCAGTTCTTC; CDR3aa: CASSLQRGLAVHGEQFF
v_gene: TRBV19; d_gene: TRBD1; abundance: NA; j_gene: TRBJ2-2; CDR3nt: TGTGCCAGTAGTATAGTTTGGACAGGGGGAGGCTCCGGGGAGCTGTTTTTT; CDR3aa: CASSIVWTGGGSGELFF
v_gene: TRBV28; d_gene: TRBD1; abundance: NA; j_gene: TRBJ2-7; CDR3nt: TGTGCCAGCAGTAGCCCTAGCCGATCAGGGGGCTACGAGCAGTACTTC; CDR3aa: CASSSPSRSGGYEQYF
v_gene: TRBV7-9; d_gene: NA; abundance: many; j_gene: TRBJ2-7; CDR3nt: TGTGCCAGCAGGCACTATGGGGCGGGGGAGCAGTACTTC; CDR3aa: CASRHYGAGEQYF
v_gene: TRBV6-5; d_gene: NA; abundance: NA; j_gene: TRBJ2-1; CDR3nt: TGTGCCAGCAGTTTGGTAGCCGTTGATGAGCAGTTCTTC; CDR3aa: CASSLVAVDEQFF
v_gene: TRBV18; d_gene: TRBD2; abundance: NA; j_gene: TRBJ2-3; CDR3nt: TGTGCCAGCTCACCCGGACTAGCGGGACCGCAGTATTTT; CDR3aa: CASSPGLAGPQYF